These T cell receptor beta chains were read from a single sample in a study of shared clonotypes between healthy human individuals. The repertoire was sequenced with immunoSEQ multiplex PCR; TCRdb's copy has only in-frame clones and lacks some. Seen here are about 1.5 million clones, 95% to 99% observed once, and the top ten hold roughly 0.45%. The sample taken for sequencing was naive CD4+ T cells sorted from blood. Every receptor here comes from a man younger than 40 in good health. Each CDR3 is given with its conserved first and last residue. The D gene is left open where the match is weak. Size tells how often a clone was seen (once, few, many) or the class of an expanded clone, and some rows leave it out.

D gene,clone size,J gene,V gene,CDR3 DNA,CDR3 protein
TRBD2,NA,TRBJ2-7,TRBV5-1,TGCGCCAGCAGCTTGGAAGGGACTAGCGCTAGCTACGAGCAGTACTTC,CASSLEGTSASYEQYF
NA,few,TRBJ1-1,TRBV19,TGTGCCAGTAGTCGGGCCCCCTCGAACACTGAAGCTTTCTTT,CASSRAPSNTEAFF
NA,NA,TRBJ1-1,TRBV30,TGTGCCTGGTTTCCCGAGGGGCTGAACACTGAAGCTTTCTTT,CAWFPEGLNTEAFF
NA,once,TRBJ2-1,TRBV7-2,TGTGCCAGCAGCCCATCCCGGAGGGGCAATGAGCAGTTCTTC,CASSPSRRGNEQFF
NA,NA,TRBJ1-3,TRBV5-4,TGTGCCAGCAGCTTGACACCCTTCTCTGGAAACACCATATATTTT,CASSLTPFSGNTIYF
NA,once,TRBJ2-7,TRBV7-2,TGTGCCAGCAGCCTAAGGGACGGGACCTACGAGCAGTACTTC,CASSLRDGTYEQYF
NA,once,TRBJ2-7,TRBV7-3,TGTGCCAGCAGCCCCCAGGTAGGGTTACCCTACGAGCAGTACTTC,CASSPQVGLPYEQYF
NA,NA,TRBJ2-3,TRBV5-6,TGTGCCAGCAGCTCAACAGTTTTCCTTCCCTCGGGAGATACGCAGTATTTT,CASSSTVFLPSGDTQYF
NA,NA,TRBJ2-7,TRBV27,TGTGCCAGCAGTCCACGGGCCTCCTACGAGCAGTACTTC,CASSPRASYEQYF
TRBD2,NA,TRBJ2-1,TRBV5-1,TGCGCCAGCAGCGGGGGACTAGCGGGAGGTTCCTACAATGAGCAGTTCTTC,CASSGGLAGGSYNEQFF
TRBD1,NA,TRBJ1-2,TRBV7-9,TGTGCCAGCAGCAGCCGGGACAGGATCTATGGCTACACCTTC,CASSSRDRIYGYTF
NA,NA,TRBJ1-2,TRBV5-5,TGTGCCAGCAGCCCCTCCCCTTACGCCTATGGCTACACCTTC,CASSPSPYAYGYTF
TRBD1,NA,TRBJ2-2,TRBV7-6,TGTGCCAGCAGCTTAGCCCCCCGACAGGGGACGAACACCGGGGAGCTGTTTTTT,CASSLAPRQGTNTGELFF
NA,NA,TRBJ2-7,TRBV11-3,TGTGCCAGCAGCCAGAGGAGCCCGGGAGAGCAGTACTTC,CASSQRSPGEQYF
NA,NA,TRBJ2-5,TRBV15,TGTGCCACCAGCAGACCCTCTGGAGAGACCCAGTACTTC,CATSRPSGETQYF
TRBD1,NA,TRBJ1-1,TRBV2,TGTGCCAGCAGTAGAAGGACAGGGGGCAACACTGAAGCTTTCTTT,CASSRRTGGNTEAFF
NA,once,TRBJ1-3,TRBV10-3,TGTGCCATCAGTGAGACCCAAGTCGCGGGAAACACCATATATTTT,CAISETQVAGNTIYF
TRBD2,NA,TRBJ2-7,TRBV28,TGTGCCAGCAGTTTACGGGGGAGGGCCGGCGAGCAGTACTTC,CASSLRGRAGEQYF
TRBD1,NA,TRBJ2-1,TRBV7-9,TGTGCCAGCAGCCCAACAGGGGATTGGGAGAATGAGCAGTTCTTC,CASSPTGDWENEQFF
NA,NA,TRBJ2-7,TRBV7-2,TGTGCCAGCAGTGAGGTGTGGGGTTCCGACTCCTACGAGCAGTACTTC,CASSEVWGSDSYEQYF
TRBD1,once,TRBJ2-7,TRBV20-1,TGCAGTGCCCCGACAGGGGACGAGCAGTACTTC,CSAPTGDEQYF
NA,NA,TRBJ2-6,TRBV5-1,TGCGCCAGCAGTCAGGGTTTGGGGAACTCTGGGGCCAACGTCCTGACTTTC,CASSQGLGNSGANVLTF
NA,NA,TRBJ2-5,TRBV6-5,TGTGCCAGCAGCCGAAGCTCGTACCAAGAGACCCAGTACTTC,CASSRSSYQETQYF
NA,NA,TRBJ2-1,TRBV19,TGTGCCAGTAGTATCCGGACAACCTACAATGAGCAGTTCTTC,CASSIRTTYNEQFF
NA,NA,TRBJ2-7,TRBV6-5,TGTGCCAGCAGCCAGACCTTTGCGCTCCTCGAGCAGTACTTC,CASSQTFALLEQYF
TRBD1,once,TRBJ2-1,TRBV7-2,TGTGCCAGCAGCTTAGGGGTCGGGACAGGGCCCTCCTACAATGAGCAGTTCTTC,CASSLGVGTGPSYNEQFF
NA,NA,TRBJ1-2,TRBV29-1,TGCAGCGTTGAAACAGGAGGCTACACCTTC,CSVETGGYTF
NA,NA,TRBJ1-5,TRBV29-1,TGCAGCGTTCGGGGACTAAATCAGCCCCAGCATTTT,CSVRGLNQPQHF
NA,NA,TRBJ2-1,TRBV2,TGTGCCAGCAGCCCCACGGGGAGCCCTTCCTACAATGAGCAGTTCTTC,CASSPTGSPSYNEQFF